This record looks at one T cell receptor (beta chain) sequence and its context. Its antigen is still unknown. This sample was included in a study of T cell repertoires and HLA-DP antigens. Sequencing used immunoSEQ multiplex PCR; TCRdb keeps in-frame clones, though not all of them. The sample contains over 100,000 clones, about 91% of which appear only once. The study, taken as a whole, reports: No separate analysis of naive versus memory CD4+ cells was done.

This CDR3 comprises 14 residues. V was pared by 5 bases and J by 2 bases, with 10 bases between. The germline gives CDR1 LNHDA, CDR2 SQIVND (reference sequence). The sample consisted of CD4+ T cells from PBMCs. This sequence originates from a woman aged 18-30 years in good health and CMV-seronegative. The chain couples TRBV19 to TRBJ2-1, with D tentatively TRBD1 (5 bases). The CDR3 DNA reads TGTGCCAGTAGTCGTCAGGGTCCCTACAATGAGCAGTTCTTC. Protein sequence: CASSRQGPYNEQFF.